The rows below give T cell receptor beta chains drawn from one sample of a study of OX40 agonist ivuxolimab in advanced cancers. Sequencing used immunoSEQ multiplex PCR; TCRdb keeps in-frame clones, though not all of them. This table holds about 80,000 clones, more than 75% found once. The sample was CD4+ or CD8+ T cells sorted from blood, taken in a trial of the OX40 agonist ivuxolimab. Receptors originate from an adult with an advanced solid tumor such as melanoma, head and neck, liver or kidney cancer. Both conserved end residues are part of each CDR3. Fields, in order: V gene, clone size, D gene, J gene, CDR3 DNA, CDR3 protein. D genes are given only for firm matches. Some rows mark clone size as missing; the rest say once, few, many or name a class of expanded clone.

>TRBV14|NA|NA|TRBJ2-1
TGTGCCAGCAGCCAATGGCGGGGGCGAGGTGAGCAGTTCTTC
CASSQWRGRGEQFF
>TRBV6-5|NA|TRBD2|TRBJ2-2
TGTGCCAGCAGGATAAGCGGGGGGAACACCGGGGAGCTGTTTTTT
CASRISGGNTGELFF
>TRBV4-1|NA|NA|TRBJ1-6
TGCGCCAGCAGCCACCAGGGAAGCTCCTATAATTCACCCCTCCACTTT
CASSHQGSSYNSPLHF
>TRBV5-1|NA|NA|TRBJ1-5
TGCGCCAGCAGGCCGGACGGGATTAGCAATCAGCCCCAGCATTTT
CASRPDGISNQPQHF
>TRBV5-8|NA|TRBD2|TRBJ2-3
TGTGCCAGCAGCCCGATTACTAGCGGGAGTATAAATACGCAGTATTTT
CASSPITSGSINTQYF
>TRBV11-3|NA|TRBD2|TRBJ2-1
TGTGCCAGCAGCCGGGGGACTAGCGGATACAATGAGCAGTTCTTC
CASSRGTSGYNEQFF
>TRBV7-8|NA|NA|TRBJ1-5
TGTGCCAGCAGCTTAGAGGGTGGGGTCTTCAATCAGCCCCAGCATTTT
CASSLEGGVFNQPQHF
>TRBV6-5|NA|NA|TRBJ1-1
TGTGCCAGCAGTTACCCCGAAGGGCACACTGAAGCTTTCTTT
CASSYPEGHTEAFF
>TRBV13|few|NA|TRBJ1-1
TGTGCCAGCAGCTTTTACGGGCAAAGGGACACTGAAGCTTTCTTT
CASSFYGQRDTEAFF
>TRBV28|NA|NA|TRBJ1-2
TGTGCCAGCAGCCTATCGGCAGATGGCTACACCTTC
CASSLSADGYTF
>TRBV5-4|NA|NA|TRBJ2-5
TGTGCCAGCAGCTTGATCCAAGAGACCCAGTACTTC
CASSLIQETQYF
>TRBV6-5|NA|NA|TRBJ1-5
TGTGCCAGCAGTAAAGGGTACCCCAATCAGCCCCAGCATTTT
CASSKGYPNQPQHF
>TRBV11-2|NA|TRBD1|TRBJ1-4
TGTGCCAGCAGCTCCCGGACAGGCTTTATGGAAAAACTGTTTTTT
CASSSRTGFMEKLFF
>TRBV6-5|few|NA|TRBJ1-3
TGTGCCAGCACCCGCGGGCAAGGAAACACCATATATTTT
CASTRGQGNTIYF
>TRBV25-1|once|NA|TRBJ1-4
TGTGCCAGCAGTGAATCACAGGGCTATAATGAAAAACTGTTTTTT
CASSESQGYNEKLFF
>TRBV11-3|NA|NA|TRBJ2-3
TGTGCCAGCAGCTTCGGGATGGGTACGCAGTATTTT
CASSFGMGTQYF
>TRBV19|NA|NA|TRBJ1-1
TGTGCCAGTAGTCCGGACAGAGCGAACACTGAAGCTTTCTTT
CASSPDRANTEAFF
>TRBV9|NA|NA|TRBJ2-2
TGTGCCAGCAGCGTAGCTTTACGAGCGAACACCGGGGAGCTGTTTTTT
CASSVALRANTGELFF
>TRBV29-1|NA|NA|TRBJ1-1
TGCAGCGTTAATACACTACGCCGCCGGGAGGGAGACACTGAAGCTTTCTTT
CSVNTLRRREGDTEAFF
>TRBV21-1|NA|NA|TRBJ2-7
TGTGCCAGCAGCAAAGTCGGGAGGGGTCGAGGGGACGAGCAGTACTTC
CASSKVGRGRGDEQYF
>TRBV18|NA|TRBD1|TRBJ1-1
TGTGCCAGCTCACCATCGACAGGGGGGAACACTGAAGCTTTCTTT
CASSPSTGGNTEAFF
>TRBV23-1|NA|NA|TRBJ2-2
TGCGCCAGCAAACGGGACAGGGAAAGCGGGAGGGCTATCACCGGGGAGCTGTTTTTT
CASKRDRESGRAITGELFF
>TRBV7-9|NA|NA|TRBJ1-5
TGTGCCAGCAGCTTAGCGGGCGATCAGCCCCAGCATTTT
CASSLAGDQPQHF
>TRBV7-9|NA|NA|TRBJ1-1
TGTGCCAGCAGCTACAGGGTGAACACTGAAGCTTTCTTT
CASSYRVNTEAFF
>TRBV28|NA|NA|TRBJ1-1
TGTGCCAGCAGCGACTTGGGGGGGTCAACTGAAGCTTTCTTT
CASSDLGGSTEAFF
>TRBV28|NA|TRBD2|TRBJ2-1
TGTGCCAGCACCCCTTCGAATGCGGGAGGGATGAATGAGCAGTTCTTC
CASTPSNAGGMNEQFF
>TRBV2|NA|TRBD2|TRBJ2-3
TGTGCCAGCAGTGAGGGACTAGCGGGAGTGTTAGATACGCAGTATTTT
CASSEGLAGVLDTQYF
>TRBV7-9|few|NA|TRBJ1-3
TGTGCCAGCAGCTTGGCCCCTGGGAACACCATATATTTT
CASSLAPGNTIYF
>TRBV5-1|NA|TRBD1|TRBJ1-3
TGCGCCAGCAGCTTAGCACAGGGGAGCTCTGGAAACACCATGTATTTT
CASSLAQGSSGNTMYF
>TRBV5-1|NA|NA|TRBJ2-3
TGCGCCAGCAGCGGGGGCAGCCCCACAGATACGCAGTATTTT
CASSGGSPTDTQYF
>TRBV5-1|NA|NA|TRBJ2-5
TGCGCCAGCAGCTCCTGGGGGTTAGGAGAGACCCAGTACTTC
CASSSWGLGETQYF
>TRBV11-2|NA|TRBD1|TRBJ2-1
TGTGCCAGCAGCTTAGGGACAGGGGCATACAATGAGCAGTTCTTC
CASSLGTGAYNEQFF
>TRBV7-6|few|TRBD2|TRBJ2-7
TGTGCCAGCAGCTTAGTCGCTAGCGGGGGAAGCTCCTACGAGCAGTACTTC
CASSLVASGGSSYEQYF
>TRBV7-3|NA|NA|TRBJ1-1
TGTGCCAGCAGCTTAATGGTAGGGGACACTGAAGCTTTCTTT
CASSLMVGDTEAFF
>TRBV7-6|NA|TRBD2|TRBJ2-1
TGTGCCAGCAGCCCGGATTTAGCGGGTTTCAATGAGCAGTTCTTC
CASSPDLAGFNEQFF
>TRBV20-1|NA|NA|TRBJ1-1
TGCAGTGCCACTCCTGGCAGTGAAGCTTTCTTT
CSATPGSEAFF
>TRBV30|once|TRBD1|TRBJ2-3
TGTGCCTGGAGCGAGGGACAGACAGATACGCAGTATTTT
CAWSEGQTDTQYF
>TRBV18|NA|NA|TRBJ1-1
TGTGCCAGCTCACCTCAAGGGGCAGGGTTAAACACTGAAGCTTTCTTT
CASSPQGAGLNTEAFF
>TRBV19|NA|TRBD1|TRBJ1-1
TGTGCCAGTAGTCCGCGACAGGGCGGAATCACTGAAGCTTTCTTT
CASSPRQGGITEAFF
>TRBV2|NA|NA|TRBJ1-1
TGTGCCAGCAGTCTCAAGTACACTGAAGCTTTCTTT
CASSLKYTEAFF